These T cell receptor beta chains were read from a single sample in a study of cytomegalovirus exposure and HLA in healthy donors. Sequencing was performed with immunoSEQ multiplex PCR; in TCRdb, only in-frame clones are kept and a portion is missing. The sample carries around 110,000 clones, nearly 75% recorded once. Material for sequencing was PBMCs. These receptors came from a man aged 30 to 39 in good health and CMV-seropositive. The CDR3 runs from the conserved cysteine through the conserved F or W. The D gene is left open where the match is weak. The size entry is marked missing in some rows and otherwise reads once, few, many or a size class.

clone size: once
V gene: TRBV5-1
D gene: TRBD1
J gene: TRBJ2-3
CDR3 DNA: TGCGCCAGCAGCTTGTTGGGACAGATCACAGATACGCAGTATTTT
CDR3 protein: CASSLLGQITDTQYF

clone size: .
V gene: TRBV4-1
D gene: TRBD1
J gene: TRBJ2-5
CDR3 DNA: TGCGCCAGCAGCCAAGTGAACAGGGGCCAAGAGACCCAGTACTTC
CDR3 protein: CASSQVNRGQETQYF

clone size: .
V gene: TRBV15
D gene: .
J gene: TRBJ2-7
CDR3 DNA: TGTGCCACCAGCAGTGCCCCCGGGGTTGCCTACGAGCAGTACTTC
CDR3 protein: CATSSAPGVAYEQYF

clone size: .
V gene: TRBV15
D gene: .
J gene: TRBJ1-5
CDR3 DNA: TGTGCCACCAGCAGCTTGAATCAGCCCCAGCATTTT
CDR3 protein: CATSSLNQPQHF

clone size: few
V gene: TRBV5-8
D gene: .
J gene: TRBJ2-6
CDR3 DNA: TGTGCCAGCAGCTTGTTTAGTGGCACAGGCCTCCTGTCCGGGGCCAACGTCCTGACTTTC
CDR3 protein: CASSLFSGTGLLSGANVLTF

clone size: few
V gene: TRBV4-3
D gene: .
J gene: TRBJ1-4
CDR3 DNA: TGCGCCAGCAGCCAAGATGCTTCCGGAGCGGGGGGAATATATGAAAAACTGTTTTTT
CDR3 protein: CASSQDASGAGGIYEKLFF

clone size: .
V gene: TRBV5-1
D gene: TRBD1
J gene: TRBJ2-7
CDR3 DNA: TGCGCCAGCAGCTCCCGGGGACAGGGCTACGAGCAGTACTTC
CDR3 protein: CASSSRGQGYEQYF

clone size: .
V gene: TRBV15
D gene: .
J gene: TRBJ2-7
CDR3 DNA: TGTGCCACCAGCAGAGGCGGAACAGGATCATCCGAGCAGTACTTC
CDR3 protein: CATSRGGTGSSEQYF

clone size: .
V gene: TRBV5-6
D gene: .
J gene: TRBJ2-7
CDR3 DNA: TGTGCCAGCAGCTTGGACAGGGGGGGCGAGCAGTACTTC
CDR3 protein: CASSLDRGGEQYF

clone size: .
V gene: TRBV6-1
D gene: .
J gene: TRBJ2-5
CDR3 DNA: TGTGCCAGCAGTGAAATACGGGTCCTAGAAGAGACCCAGTACTTC
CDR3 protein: CASSEIRVLEETQYF

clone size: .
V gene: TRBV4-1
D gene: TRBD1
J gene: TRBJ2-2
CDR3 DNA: TGCGCCAGCAGCAACGTAGGACAGGGAAACACCGGGGAGCTGTTTTTT
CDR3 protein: CASSNVGQGNTGELFF

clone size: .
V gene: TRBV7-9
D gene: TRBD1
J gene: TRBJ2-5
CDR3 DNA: TGTGCCAGCAGCTGGGACAGGGGGAACTTGGAGACCCAGTACTTC
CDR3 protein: CASSWDRGNLETQYF

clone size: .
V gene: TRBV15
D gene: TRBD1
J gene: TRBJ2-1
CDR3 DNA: TGTGCCACCAGCAGAGATCTGGACAGGTTCGTTAATGAGCAGTTCTTC
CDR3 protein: CATSRDLDRFVNEQFF

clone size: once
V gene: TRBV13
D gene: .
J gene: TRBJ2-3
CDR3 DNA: TGTGCCAGCACCCCCCGAGGCACAGATACGCAGTATTTT
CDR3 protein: CASTPRGTDTQYF

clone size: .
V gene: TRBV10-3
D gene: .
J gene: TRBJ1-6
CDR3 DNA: TGTGCCATCAGTGTCGGGGATTACTCACCCCTCCACTTT
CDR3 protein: CAISVGDYSPLHF

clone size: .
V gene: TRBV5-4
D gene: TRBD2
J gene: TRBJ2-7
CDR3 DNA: TGTGCCAGCAGCGAAAGCGGGGGGGCGTCCTACGAGCAGTACTTC
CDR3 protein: CASSESGGASYEQYF

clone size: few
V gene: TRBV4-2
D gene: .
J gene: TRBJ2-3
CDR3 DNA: TGTGCCAGCAGCCAAGAAAAACTACGGGTCACAGATACGCAGTATTTT
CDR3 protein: CASSQEKLRVTDTQYF

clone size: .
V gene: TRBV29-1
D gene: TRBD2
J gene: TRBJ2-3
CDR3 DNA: TGCAGCGTTGCGGCAAGCGGGGCAGCAGATACGCAGTATTTT
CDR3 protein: CSVAASGAADTQYF

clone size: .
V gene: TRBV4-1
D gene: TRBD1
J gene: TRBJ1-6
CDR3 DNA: TGCGCCAGCAGCCAAGAGGGAACAGGGGTTTCACCCCTCCACTTT
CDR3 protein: CASSQEGTGVSPLHF

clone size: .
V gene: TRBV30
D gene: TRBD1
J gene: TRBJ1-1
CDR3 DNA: TGTGCCTGGAGTGGGGACAGGGGACCGAACACTGAAGCTTTCTTT
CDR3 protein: CAWSGDRGPNTEAFF

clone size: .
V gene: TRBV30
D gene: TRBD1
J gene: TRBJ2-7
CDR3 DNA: TGTGCCTGGACTCCTCCCCTCGGCAGGGGGCAATACGAGCAGTACTTC
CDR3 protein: CAWTPPLGRGQYEQYF

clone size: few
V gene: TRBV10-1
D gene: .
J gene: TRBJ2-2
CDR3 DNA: TGCGCCAGCAGTGAGTCGCTTACCTCCGGGACAACGAACACCGGGGAGCTGTTTTTT
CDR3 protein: CASSESLTSGTTNTGELFF

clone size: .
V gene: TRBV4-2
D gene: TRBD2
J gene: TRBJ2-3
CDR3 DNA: TGTGCCAGCAGCCAACCCACTAGCGGGGGTAGAGATACGCAGTATTTT
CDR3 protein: CASSQPTSGGRDTQYF

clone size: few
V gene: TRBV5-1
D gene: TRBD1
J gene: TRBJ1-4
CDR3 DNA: TGCGCCAGCAGGGTGGGGACAGTTACTAATGAAAAACTGTTTTTT
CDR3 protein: CASRVGTVTNEKLFF

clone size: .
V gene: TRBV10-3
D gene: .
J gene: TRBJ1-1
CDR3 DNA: TGTGCCATCAGGAAAATAGCCGGGACACAAATGAACACTGAAGCTTTCTTT
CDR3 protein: CAIRKIAGTQMNTEAFF

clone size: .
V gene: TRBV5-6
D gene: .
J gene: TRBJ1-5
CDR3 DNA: TGTGCCAGCAGCTCCTCGGACACCAATCAGCCCCAGCATTTT
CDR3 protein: CASSSSDTNQPQHF

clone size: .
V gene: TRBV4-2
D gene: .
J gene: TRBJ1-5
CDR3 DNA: TGTGCCAGCAGCCAAGACGGGAACAATCAGCCCCAGCATTTT
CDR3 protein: CASSQDGNNQPQHF

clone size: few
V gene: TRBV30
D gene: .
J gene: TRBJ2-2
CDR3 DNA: TGTGCCTGGACCTACTTAGCGACTACCGGGGAGCTGTTTTTT
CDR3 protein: CAWTYLATTGELFF

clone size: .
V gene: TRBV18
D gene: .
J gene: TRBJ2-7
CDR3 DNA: TGTGCCAGCTCACAGGAGAACTACGAGCAGTACTTC
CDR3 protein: CASSQENYEQYF